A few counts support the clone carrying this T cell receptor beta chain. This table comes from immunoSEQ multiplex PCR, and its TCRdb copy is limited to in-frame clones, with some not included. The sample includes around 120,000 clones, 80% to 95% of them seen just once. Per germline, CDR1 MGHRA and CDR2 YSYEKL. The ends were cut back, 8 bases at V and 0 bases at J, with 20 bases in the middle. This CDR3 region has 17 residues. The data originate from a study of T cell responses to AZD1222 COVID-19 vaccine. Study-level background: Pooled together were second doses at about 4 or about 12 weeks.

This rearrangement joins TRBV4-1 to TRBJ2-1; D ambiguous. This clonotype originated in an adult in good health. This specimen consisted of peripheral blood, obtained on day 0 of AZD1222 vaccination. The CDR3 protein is CASSRGHTGNSYNEQFF. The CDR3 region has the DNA TGCGCCAGCTCTAGAGGTCATACCGGAAACTCCTACAATGAGCAGTTCTTC.